This T cell receptor (beta chain) is from a study of blood T cell repertoires in COVID-19. About the research overall: Collection of acute and convalescent COVID-19 samples took place in the United States, Italy and Spain. Sample material is recorded as cDNA or gDNA derived from T cells, B-cell-depleted T cells, or PBMCs.

In the original processing: Amplification of reference gene primers provided the estimated nucleated cell counts. The protocol was immunoSEQ multiplex PCR, while the TCRdb copy is restricted to in-frame clones and leaves out a portion. V, J and clone size are those of that table, while D and trimming were read from the DNA. This table has under 250,000 clones, approximately 87% appearing once. The germline V gene has CDR1 LGHNA and CDR2 YSLEER. The CDR3 contains 18 residues. V lost 2 bases, J lost 5 bases, and 21 bases lay in between. The chain is built from TRBV4-3 and TRBJ1-4; possibly TRBD1 for D (6 bases). The TCR sequence derives from a man between 60 and 75 years old with acute or convalescent COVID-19. Source material: peripheral blood. CDR3 sequence reads: CASSQRFGTGTPNEKLFF. The CDR3 bases are TGCGCCAGCAGCCAACGCTTTGGGACGGGGACACCAAATGAAAAACTGTTTTTT.